The rows below give T cell receptor beta chains drawn from one sample of a study of OX40 agonist ivuxolimab in advanced cancers. Profiled with immunoSEQ multiplex PCR; TCRdb holds only in-frame clones, not every one. The sample includes about 30,000 clones, approximately 90% of them seen just once. The input for sequencing was CD4+ or CD8+ T cells sorted from blood, taken in a trial of the OX40 agonist ivuxolimab. These receptors all stem from an adult with an advanced solid tumor such as melanoma, head and neck, liver or kidney cancer. Each CDR3 is given with its conserved first and last residue. D genes are given only for firm matches. Expanded clones get a size class; other rows say once, few or many, or leave the size out.

V,J,size,D,CDR3,DNA
TRBV27,TRBJ2-7,-,TRBD1,CATRGTAYEQYF,TGTGCCACCAGGGGGACGGCCTACGAGCAGTACTTC
TRBV19,TRBJ2-2,-,-,CASSDGSWTGELFF,TGTGCCAGTAGTGACGGGAGTTGGACCGGGGAGCTGTTTTTT
TRBV28,TRBJ1-4,-,-,CASSFRFGGTNEKLFF,TGTGCCAGCAGTTTTCGTTTTGGGGGCACTAATGAAAAACTGTTTTTT
TRBV11-2,TRBJ2-7,-,-,CASSHNRAYEQYF,TGTGCCAGCAGCCACAACAGGGCGTACGAGCAGTACTTC
TRBV7-6,TRBJ2-7,-,-,CASSFAPDGTYEQYF,TGTGCCAGCAGCTTTGCTCCAGACGGAACCTACGAGCAGTACTTC
TRBV7-8,TRBJ1-2,-,TRBD1,CASSLEDRGALGYTF,TGTGCCAGCAGCTTGGAGGACAGGGGGGCCTTGGGCTACACCTTC
TRBV4-1,TRBJ2-2,-,TRBD2,CASSQERLAGGAGELFF,TGCGCCAGCAGCCAAGAGAGACTAGCGGGAGGTGCCGGGGAGCTGTTTTTT
TRBV6-4,TRBJ2-1,-,TRBD2,CASSDSGLAPYNEQFF,TGTGCCAGCAGTGACTCAGGACTAGCACCTTACAATGAGCAGTTCTTC
TRBV5-1,TRBJ2-7,-,TRBD2,CASSLEASGTYEQYF,TGCGCCAGCAGCTTGGAGGCTAGCGGGACCTACGAGCAGTACTTC
TRBV6-6,TRBJ1-5,-,-,CASSYSGQGGQPQHF,TGTGCCAGCAGTTACTCCGGGCAGGGAGGGCAGCCCCAGCATTTT
TRBV6-6,TRBJ2-3,-,-,CASSYHKAPTDTQYF,TGTGCCAGCAGTTACCACAAAGCCCCCACAGATACGCAGTATTTT
TRBV7-8,TRBJ1-5,-,-,CASSPGQNRNQPQHF,TGTGCCAGCAGCCCCGGACAGAACCGGAATCAGCCCCAGCATTTT
TRBV10-2,TRBJ1-5,once,-,CASSEEGYQPQHF,TGCGCCAGCAGTGAGGAGGGTTATCAGCCCCAGCATTTT
TRBV7-9,TRBJ1-5,-,TRBD1,CASSLAGQGTQPQHF,TGTGCCAGCAGCTTAGCGGGACAGGGGACTCAGCCCCAGCATTTT
TRBV6-6,TRBJ2-7,-,-,CASNLRPGRYEQYF,TGTGCCAGCAACTTACGCCCGGGGAGGTACGAGCAGTACTTC
TRBV4-3,TRBJ2-3,-,-,CASSQDLRGGDTQYF,TGCGCCAGCAGCCAAGATTTGAGGGGTGGAGATACGCAGTATTTT
TRBV5-1,TRBJ2-7,-,TRBD2,CASSLSGLAGEGYEQYF,TGCGCCAGCAGCTTGTCTGGACTAGCGGGAGAAGGTTACGAGCAGTACTTC
TRBV27,TRBJ2-1,once,TRBD1,CASSLSTGGYNEQFF,TGTGCCAGCAGTTTGTCGACAGGGGGTTACAATGAGCAGTTCTTC
TRBV4-1,TRBJ2-7,-,-,CASSYNSQGPYEQYF,TGCGCCAGCAGCTATAACTCCCAGGGACCCTACGAGCAGTACTTC
TRBV5-4,TRBJ2-1,-,-,CASTHTTGNEQFF,TGTGCCAGCACCCATACCACAGGGAATGAGCAGTTCTTC
TRBV21-1,TRBJ1-1,-,-,CASMEGGPMNTEAFF,TGTGCCAGCATGGAGGGGGGCCCCATGAACACTGAAGCTTTCTTT
TRBV11-3,TRBJ1-2,once,-,CASSLAPSDGYTF,TGTGCCAGCAGCTTAGCCCCTTCCGATGGCTACACCTTC
TRBV13,TRBJ2-1,-,-,CASSSQLFVGTEQFF,TGTGCCAGCAGCTCACAACTTTTCGTCGGGACTGAGCAGTTCTTC
TRBV6-5,TRBJ2-2,once,TRBD2,CASTPGTSVTGELFF,TGTGCCAGCACTCCAGGGACTAGTGTCACCGGGGAGCTGTTTTTT
TRBV11-3,TRBJ1-1,-,-,CASSLAGVNTEAFF,TGTGCCAGCAGCTTAGCTGGGGTGAACACTGAAGCTTTCTTT
TRBV28,TRBJ2-7,-,TRBD1,CASSWTGGSYEQYF,TGTGCCAGCAGTTGGACAGGGGGTTCCTACGAGCAGTACTTC
TRBV27,TRBJ1-1,-,-,CATQDLINTEAFF,TGTGCCACCCAAGACCTAATCAACACTGAAGCTTTCTTT
TRBV27,TRBJ1-5,-,-,CASSLKWEGLQPQHF,TGTGCCAGCAGTTTAAAATGGGAAGGGCTTCAGCCCCAGCATTTT
TRBV29-1,TRBJ1-2,-,-,CSVLRTGFREDGYTF,TGCAGCGTTTTACGCACAGGGTTTAGGGAAGATGGCTACACCTTC
TRBV15,TRBJ1-1,-,-,CATRAGKTTEAFF,TGTGCCACTAGGGCAGGGAAGACCACTGAAGCTTTCTTT
TRBV7-9,TRBJ2-1,-,TRBD2,CASSPQGGSTYNEQFF,TGTGCCAGCAGCCCCCAGGGCGGGAGCACCTACAATGAGCAGTTCTTC
TRBV19,TRBJ1-1,-,-,CASSTSWTGWTEAFF,TGTGCCAGTAGTACCTCGTGGACGGGCTGGACTGAAGCTTTCTTT
TRBV7-9,TRBJ1-5,-,-,CASSLVPGPQPQHF,TGTGCCAGCAGCTTAGTTCCAGGGCCCCAGCCCCAGCATTTT
TRBV14,TRBJ2-3,-,TRBD2,CASSLLGGRLLDTQYF,TGTGCCAGCAGCCTTCTGGGCGGGAGGCTTTTAGATACGCAGTATTTT
TRBV9,TRBJ2-1,-,TRBD2,CASSVSGRASNEQFF,TGTGCCAGCAGCGTTAGCGGGAGGGCCAGTAATGAGCAGTTCTTC
TRBV6-4,TRBJ2-2,-,-,CASRSGAYTGELFF,TGTGCCAGCAGATCAGGGGCTTACACCGGGGAGCTGTTTTTT
TRBV2,TRBJ2-2,-,-,CASRGGHMNTGELFF,TGTGCCAGCAGGGGGGGACATATGAACACCGGGGAGCTGTTTTTT
TRBV11-2,TRBJ2-7,-,-,CASSLGGFEQYF,TGTGCCAGCAGCCTAGGGGGGTTTGAGCAGTACTTC
TRBV7-2,TRBJ2-1,-,TRBD2,CASSPSGGGYNEQFF,TGTGCCAGCAGCCCAAGCGGGGGAGGGTACAATGAGCAGTTCTTC
TRBV7-9,TRBJ1-1,-,-,CASRLPTGRGAPNTEAFF,TGTGCCAGCAGGCTTCCGACCGGGCGTGGGGCGCCAAACACTGAAGCTTTCTTT